This TCR beta chain was profiled in a study of monozygotic twins with inflammatory bowel disease (dated by TCRdb to between 2018 and 2020). About the study as a whole: In total, roughly 30 monozygotic twin pairs made up the full study: 19 Danish pairs, all IBD-discordant, plus nine German pairs, of which four were IBD-concordant and five were IBD-discordant. Disease-associated traits were sought mainly through comparisons between IBD patients and their genetically identical healthy co-twins within discordant pairs. Each individual had, on average, about 151 000 unique TCRalpha sequences and 181 000 unique TCRbeta sequences available for analysis.

The CDR3 starts with the cysteine, ends with the phenylalanine, and has 15 residues. No DNA sequence was recorded. CDR1 and CDR2, looked up from the germline V gene (reference sequence), are LGHDT and YNNKEL. Library preparation employed 5' RACE. The input for every TCR library was roughly 3,200 ng of total RNA. For each sample, cDNA was synthesized in eight separate reactions using SMARTScribe reverse transcriptase. Unique molecular identifiers containing a 6-nucleotide sample barcode were introduced through template switching during cDNA synthesis. Amplification of TCRalpha and TCRbeta cDNA involved two nested PCRs of 16 and 9 cycles, and each PCR was followed by bead purification. Before amplification, the cDNA was treated with uracil DNA-glycosylase and purified using the QIAquick PCR purification kit. The second PCR was the step at which Illumina TruSeq-compatible adapters and sample-specific barcodes were added. TapeStation and Qubit were used to check library quality and concentration, and around 4.7 ng of each library was pooled. The pooled libraries were sequenced with 2 x 100 bp reads and custom sequencing primers on an Illumina HiSeq2500 single-index Rapid Run. Regarding the original processing steps: MiGEC version 1.2.6 was used for UMI-based consensus assembly to correct PCR and sequencing errors. V(D)J alignment, clonotype assembly and CDR3 extraction were performed with MiXCR version 2.1.1. To normalise gene usage, clonotype sharing and MAIT/NKT TCR abundance, the analysis used the top 1000, 10 000 and 20 000 clonotypes per sample. After downsampling to 27 000 UMIs, diversity was calculated as the inverse Simpson index using the vegan R package. Paired Mann-Whitney U tests on discordant twin pairs were used, with Benjamini-Hochberg multiple-testing correction. Based on TCRdb reprocessing of the reads, there is one entry per CDR3 protein sequence, and DNA is missing. The V and J calls were not made by the authors but by TCRdb's processing. This sample's table contains over 35,000 distinct CDR3 sequences. Together, the top ten hold approximately 5.8% of the sample.

As concerns this clonotype: The antigen it binds to is not known.

From each donor, a roughly 2.5 ml peripheral blood sample was collected into PAXgene tubes and kept at -80 degrees C. Total RNA was isolated from whole blood with the PAXgene blood miRNA kit on an automated QIAcube, without T cell sorting. Peripheral blood from monozygotic twin pairs who were concordant or discordant for inflammatory bowel disease underwent deep TCRalpha and TCRbeta repertoire profiling using unique molecular barcoding. Smoking habits were recorded for all twin pairs, with individuals classified as current, former or never smokers. What the research found in general, with its limitations: The analysis was unable to tell apart different T cell subtypes. Measured by the inverse Simpson index, TCRbeta repertoire diversity was lower in IBD patients than in their healthy co-twins. Repertoire similarity did not differ between concordant and discordant twins, which could be due to limited statistical power. Compared with healthy twins, IBD patients shared fewer clonotypes with other individuals, and the difference was most pronounced in patients with signs of disease activity. No single strong signal or clonotype linked to IBD turned up in the results, so the idea that one exists was not supported. Because patients were on differing immunosuppressive treatments, the repertoires may have picked up extra background noise and inter-individual variability.

The source of this sequence is a human donor with ulcerative colitis or Crohn's disease, or a healthy co-twin of an affected twin (not recorded which). The chain was built from TRBV3-1 and TRBJ2-3; absent DNA, TCRdb's TRBD2 call cannot be checked. Sequences were obtained from blood. The CDR3 region reads CASSGTSGYTDTQYF.